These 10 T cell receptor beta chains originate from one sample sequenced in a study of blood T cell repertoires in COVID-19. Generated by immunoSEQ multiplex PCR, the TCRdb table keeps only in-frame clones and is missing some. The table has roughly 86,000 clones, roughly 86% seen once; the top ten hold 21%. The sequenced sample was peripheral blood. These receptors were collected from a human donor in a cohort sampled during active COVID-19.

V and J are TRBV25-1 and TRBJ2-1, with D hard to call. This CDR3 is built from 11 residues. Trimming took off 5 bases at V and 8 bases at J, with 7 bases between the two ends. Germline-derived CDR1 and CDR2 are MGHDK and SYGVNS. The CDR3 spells CASSQEDEQFF. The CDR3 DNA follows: TGTGCCAGCAGTCAAGAGGATGAGCAGTTCTTC.

The CDR3 nucleotides are TGCAGCGCGACAGGGGTTGGGGCCAACGTCCTGACTTTC. Its protein product is CSATGVGANVLTF. This chain uses TRBV29-1 with TRBJ2-6, with 8 bases identical to TRBD1. Germline values: CDR1 SQVTM, CDR2 ANQGSEA. V shed 7 bases, J shed 3 bases, and the junction held 2 bases outside the gene matches. The CDR3 is 13 residues long. The variable domain in full, completed from reference TRBV29-1 and TRBJ2-6, reads SAVISQKPSRDICQRGTSLTIQCQVDSQVTMMFWYRQQPGQSLTLIATANQGSEATYESGFVIDKFPISRPNLTFSTLTVSNMSPEDSSIYLCSATGVGANVLTFGAGSRLTVL.

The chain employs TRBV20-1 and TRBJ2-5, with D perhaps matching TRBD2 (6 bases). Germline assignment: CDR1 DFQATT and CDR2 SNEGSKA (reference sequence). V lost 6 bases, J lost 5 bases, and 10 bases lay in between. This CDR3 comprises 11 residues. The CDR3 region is CSAPGVETQYF. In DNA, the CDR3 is TGCAGTGCCCCGGGGGTGGAGACCCAGTACTTC.

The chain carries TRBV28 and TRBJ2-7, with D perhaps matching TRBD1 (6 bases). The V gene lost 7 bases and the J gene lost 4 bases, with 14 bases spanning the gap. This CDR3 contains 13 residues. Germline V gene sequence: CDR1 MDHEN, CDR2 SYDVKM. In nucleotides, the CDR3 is TGTGCCAGCACCCCAGGGGCGGATTACGAGCAGTACTTC. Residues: CASTPGADYEQYF.

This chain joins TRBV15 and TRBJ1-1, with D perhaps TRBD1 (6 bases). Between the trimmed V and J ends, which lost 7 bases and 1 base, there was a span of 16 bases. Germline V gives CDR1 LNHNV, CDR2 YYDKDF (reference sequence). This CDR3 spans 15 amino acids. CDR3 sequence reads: CATIVRGGTNTEAFF. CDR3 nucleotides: TGTGCCACCATCGTTAGGGGGGGTACGAACACTGAAGCTTTCTTT.

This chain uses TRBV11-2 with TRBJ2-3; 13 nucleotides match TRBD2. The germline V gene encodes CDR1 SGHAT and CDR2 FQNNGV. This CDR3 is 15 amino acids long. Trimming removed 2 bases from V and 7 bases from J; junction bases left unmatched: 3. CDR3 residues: CASSLRTSGGHTQYF. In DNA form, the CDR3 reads TGTGCCAGCAGCTTAAGGACTAGCGGGGGCCATACGCAGTATTTT.

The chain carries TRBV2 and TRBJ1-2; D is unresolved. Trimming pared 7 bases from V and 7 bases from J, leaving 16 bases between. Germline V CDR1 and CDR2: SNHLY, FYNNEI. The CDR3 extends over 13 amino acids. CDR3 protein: CASTRAQVGGYTF. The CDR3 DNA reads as TGTGCCAGCACGCGGGCCCAGGTTGGTGGCTACACCTTC.

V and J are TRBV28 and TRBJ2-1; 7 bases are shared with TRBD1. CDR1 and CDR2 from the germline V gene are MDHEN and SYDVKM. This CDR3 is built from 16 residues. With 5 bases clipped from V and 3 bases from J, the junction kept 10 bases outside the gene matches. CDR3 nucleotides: TGTGCCAGCAGTCCTACAGGGGTGAGCCTCTACAATGAGCAGTTCTTC. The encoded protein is CASSPTGVSLYNEQFF.

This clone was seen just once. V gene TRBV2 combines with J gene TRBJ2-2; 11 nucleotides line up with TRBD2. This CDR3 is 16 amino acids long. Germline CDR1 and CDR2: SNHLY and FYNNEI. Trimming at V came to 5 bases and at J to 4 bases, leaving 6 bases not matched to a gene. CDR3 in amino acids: CASSLAGGSLTGELFF. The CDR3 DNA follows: TGTGCCAGCAGTTTAGCGGGGGGGTCGCTCACCGGGGAGCTGTTTTTT.

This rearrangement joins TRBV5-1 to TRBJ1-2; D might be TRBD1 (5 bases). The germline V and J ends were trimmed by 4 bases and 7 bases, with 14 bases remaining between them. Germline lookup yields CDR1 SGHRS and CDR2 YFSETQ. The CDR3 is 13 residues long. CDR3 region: CASSPDDSSGYTF. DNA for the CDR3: TGCGCCAGCAGCCCCGATGACAGCTCTGGCTACACCTTC. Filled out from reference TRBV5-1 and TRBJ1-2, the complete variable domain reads KAGVTQTPRYLIKTRGQQVTLSCSPISGHRSVSWYQQTPGQGLQFLFEYFSETQRNKGNFPGRFSGRQFSNSRSEMNVSTLELGDSALYLCASSPDDSSGYTFGSGTRLTVV.